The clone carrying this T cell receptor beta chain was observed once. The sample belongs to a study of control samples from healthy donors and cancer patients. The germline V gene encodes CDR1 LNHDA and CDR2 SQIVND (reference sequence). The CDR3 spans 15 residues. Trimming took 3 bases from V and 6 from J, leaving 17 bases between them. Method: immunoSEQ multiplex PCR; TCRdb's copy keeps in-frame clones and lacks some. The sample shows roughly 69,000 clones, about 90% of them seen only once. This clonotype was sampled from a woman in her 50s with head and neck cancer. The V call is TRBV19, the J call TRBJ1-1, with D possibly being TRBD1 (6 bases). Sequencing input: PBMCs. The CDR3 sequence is CASSIRSQGSAEAFF. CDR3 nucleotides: TGTGCCAGTAGTATCCGTTCTCAGGGGTCCGCTGAAGCTTTCTTT.